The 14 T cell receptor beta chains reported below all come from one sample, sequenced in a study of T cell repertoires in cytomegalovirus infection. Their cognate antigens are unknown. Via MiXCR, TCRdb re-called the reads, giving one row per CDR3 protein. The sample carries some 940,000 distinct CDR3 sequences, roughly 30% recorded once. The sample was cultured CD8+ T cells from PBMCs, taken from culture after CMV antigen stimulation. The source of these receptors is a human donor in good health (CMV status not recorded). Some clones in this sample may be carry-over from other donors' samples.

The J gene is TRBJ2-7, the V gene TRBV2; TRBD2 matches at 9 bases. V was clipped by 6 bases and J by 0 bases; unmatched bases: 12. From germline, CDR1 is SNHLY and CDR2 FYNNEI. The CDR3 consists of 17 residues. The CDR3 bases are TGTGCCAGCAGCCCACCGGCTAGCGGGGCGAGCTCCTACGAGCAGTACTTC. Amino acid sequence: CASSPPASGASSYEQYF.

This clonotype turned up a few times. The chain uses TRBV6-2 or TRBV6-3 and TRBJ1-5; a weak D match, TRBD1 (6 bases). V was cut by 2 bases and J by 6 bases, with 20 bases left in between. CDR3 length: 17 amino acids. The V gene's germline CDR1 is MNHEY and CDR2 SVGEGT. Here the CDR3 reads CASSYPWDTGPAQPQHF. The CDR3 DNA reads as TGTGCCAGCAGTTACCCTTGGGACACCGGCCCGGCTCAGCCCCAGCATTTT.

CDR3 in amino acids: CASSPEGGRNQPQHF. The CDR3 DNA reads as TGTGCCAGCAGCCCAGAAGGGGGGCGGAATCAGCCCCAGCATTTT. The chain links TRBV7-9 to TRBJ1-5; D is possibly TRBD1 (6 bases). CDR1 is SEHNR and CDR2 is FQNEAQ in the germline V gene (reference sequence). There are 15 residues in the CDR3. Trimming removed 5 bases at V and 4 bases at J, with 15 bases between.

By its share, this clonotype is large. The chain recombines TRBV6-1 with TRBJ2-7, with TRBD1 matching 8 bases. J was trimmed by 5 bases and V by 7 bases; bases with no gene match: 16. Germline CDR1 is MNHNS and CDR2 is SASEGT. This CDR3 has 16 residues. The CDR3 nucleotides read TGTGCCAGCATTATGGGGTTCTGGACAGGGTTCGACGAGCAGTACTTC. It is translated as CASIMGFWTGFDEQYF.

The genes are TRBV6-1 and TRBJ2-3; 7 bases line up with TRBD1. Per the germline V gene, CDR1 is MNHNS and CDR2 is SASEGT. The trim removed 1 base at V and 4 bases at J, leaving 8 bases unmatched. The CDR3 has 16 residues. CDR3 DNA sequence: TGTGCCAGCAGTGAAGATACAGGGGAGTGGGCAGATACGCAGTATTTT. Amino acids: CASSEDTGEWADTQYF.

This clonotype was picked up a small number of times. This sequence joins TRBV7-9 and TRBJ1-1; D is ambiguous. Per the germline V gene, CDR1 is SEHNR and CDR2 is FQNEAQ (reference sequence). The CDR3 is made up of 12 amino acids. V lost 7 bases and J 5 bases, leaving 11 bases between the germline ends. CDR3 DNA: TGTGCCAGCAAACTCCCCGGGACTGAAGCTTTCTTT. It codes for CASKLPGTEAFF. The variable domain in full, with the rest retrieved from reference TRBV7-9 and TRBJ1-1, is DTGVSQNPRHKITKRGQNVTFRCDPISEHNRLYWYRQTLGQGPEFLTYFQNEAQLEKSRLLSDRFSAERPKGSFSTLEIQRTEQGDSAMYLCASKLPGTEAFFGQGTRLTVV.

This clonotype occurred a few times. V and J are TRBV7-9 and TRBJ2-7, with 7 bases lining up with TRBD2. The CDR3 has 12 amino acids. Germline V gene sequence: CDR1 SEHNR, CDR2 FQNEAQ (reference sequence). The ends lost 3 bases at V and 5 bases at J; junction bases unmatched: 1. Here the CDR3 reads CASSLGTNEQYV. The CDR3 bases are TGTGCCAGCAGCTTGGGGACTAACGAGCAGTACGTC.

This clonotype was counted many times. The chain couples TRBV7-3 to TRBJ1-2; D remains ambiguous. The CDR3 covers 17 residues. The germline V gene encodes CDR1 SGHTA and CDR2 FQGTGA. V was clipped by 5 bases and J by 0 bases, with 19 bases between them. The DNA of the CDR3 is TGTGCCAGCAGCCGCGGAGCCGAGCCGGCAGCTAACTATGGCTACACCTTC. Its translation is CASSRGAEPAANYGYTF.

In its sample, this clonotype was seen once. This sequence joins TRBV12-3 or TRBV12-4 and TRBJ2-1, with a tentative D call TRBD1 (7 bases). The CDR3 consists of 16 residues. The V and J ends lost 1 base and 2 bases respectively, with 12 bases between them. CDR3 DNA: TGTGCCAGCAGTTTAGAAGGAGGGACAGCCTACAATGAGCAGTTCTTC. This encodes CASSLEGGTAYNEQFF.

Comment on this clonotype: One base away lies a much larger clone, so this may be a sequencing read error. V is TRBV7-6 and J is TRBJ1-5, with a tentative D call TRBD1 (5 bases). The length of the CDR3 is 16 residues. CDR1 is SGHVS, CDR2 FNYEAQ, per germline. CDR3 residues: CTSSLTGGASNQPQHF. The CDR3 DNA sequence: TGTACCAGCAGCTTAACTGGAGGGGCTAGCAATCAGCCCCAGCATTTT.

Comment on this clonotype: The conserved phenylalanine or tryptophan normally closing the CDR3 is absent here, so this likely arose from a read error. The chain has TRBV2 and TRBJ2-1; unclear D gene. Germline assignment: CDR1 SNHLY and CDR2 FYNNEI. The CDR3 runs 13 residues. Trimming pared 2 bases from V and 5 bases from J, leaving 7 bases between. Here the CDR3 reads CASSEHLDNEQFS. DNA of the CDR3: TGTGCCAGCAGTGAACACCTGGACAATGAGCAGTTCTCC.

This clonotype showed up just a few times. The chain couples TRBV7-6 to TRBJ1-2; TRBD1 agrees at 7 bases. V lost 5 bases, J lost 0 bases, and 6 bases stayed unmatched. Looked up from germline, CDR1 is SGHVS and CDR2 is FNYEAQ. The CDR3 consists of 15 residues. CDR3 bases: TGTGCCAGCAGCCCCGGGACAGTGACTAACTATGGCTACACCTTC. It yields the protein CASSPGTVTNYGYTF.

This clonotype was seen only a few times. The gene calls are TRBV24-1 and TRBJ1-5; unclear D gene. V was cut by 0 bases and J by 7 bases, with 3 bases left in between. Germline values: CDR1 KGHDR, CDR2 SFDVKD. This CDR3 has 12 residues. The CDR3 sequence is CATSDLGQPQHF. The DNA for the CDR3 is TGTGCCACCAGTGATTTGGGGCAGCCCCAGCATTTT.

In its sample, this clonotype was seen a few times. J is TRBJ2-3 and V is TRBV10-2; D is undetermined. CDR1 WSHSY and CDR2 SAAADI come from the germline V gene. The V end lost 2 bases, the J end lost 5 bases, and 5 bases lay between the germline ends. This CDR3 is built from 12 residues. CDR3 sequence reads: CASSEAGDTQYF. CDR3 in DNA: TGCGCCAGCAGTGAGGCAGGAGATACGCAGTATTTT.